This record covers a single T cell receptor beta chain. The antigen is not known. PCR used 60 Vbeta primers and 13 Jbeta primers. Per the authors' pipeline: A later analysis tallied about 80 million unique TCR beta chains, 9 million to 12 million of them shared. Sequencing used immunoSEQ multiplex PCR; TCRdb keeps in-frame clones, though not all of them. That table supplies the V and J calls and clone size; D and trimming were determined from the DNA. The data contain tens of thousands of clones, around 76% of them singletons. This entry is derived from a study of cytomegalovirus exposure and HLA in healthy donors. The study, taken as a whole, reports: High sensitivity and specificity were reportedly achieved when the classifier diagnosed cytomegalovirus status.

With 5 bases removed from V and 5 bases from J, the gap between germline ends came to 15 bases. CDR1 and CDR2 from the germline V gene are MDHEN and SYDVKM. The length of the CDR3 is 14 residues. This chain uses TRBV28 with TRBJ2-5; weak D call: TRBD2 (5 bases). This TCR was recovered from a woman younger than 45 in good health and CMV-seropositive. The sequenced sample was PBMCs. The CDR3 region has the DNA TGTGCCAGCAGTCTTAGGACCCCGGGGGAGACCCAGTACTTC. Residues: CASSLRTPGETQYF.